This paragraph reports one TCR beta chain. Antigen specificity is unknown. Researchers ran the PCR with 60 Vbeta and 13 Jbeta primers. Using immunoSEQ multiplex PCR, the repertoire was profiled, and TCRdb retains in-frame clones only, with some absent. The table records around 200,000 clones, approximately 78% of them present only once. The record originates from a study of cytomegalovirus exposure and HLA in healthy donors. Background on the study: A previous analysis identified approximately 120 million unique TCR beta sequences derived from 180 million or so T cells.

Study observations and caveats: About 150 TCR beta chains were listed as cytomegalovirus-associated. In a later analysis, TCR association rates varied by HLA locus: DRB1 most, HLA-C fewest.

This TCR derives from a woman aged 40 to 55 in good health and CMV-seronegative. Material for sequencing was PBMCs.

The CDR3 region is CSVLPGVTGGSSYNEQFF. The DNA of the CDR3 is TGCAGCGTTCTCCCGGGGGTAACGGGAGGGAGCTCCTACAATGAGCAGTTCTTC. The rearrangement joins TRBV29-1 to TRBJ2-1, with 8 bases aligning to TRBD2. Trimming cost V 5 bases and J 0 bases; bases outside gene matches: 15. CDR1 SQVTM and CDR2 ANQGSEA come from the germline V gene. The CDR3 contains 18 residues.